This T cell receptor beta chain was identified during a study of T-cell memory formation after mild COVID-19. TCRdb reanalysed the 5' RACE reads using MiXCR and keeps one entry per CDR3 protein. Of 450,000 to 650,000 distinct CDR3 sequences listed, 20% were seen once; the top ten hold around 13%. Trimming took off 3 bases at V and 0 bases at J, with 13 bases between the two ends. Germline CDR1 reads SEHNR; CDR2 reads FQNEAQ (reference sequence). The CDR3 runs to 16 residues. This TCR was recovered from an adult woman who had mild COVID-19 (a few samples of this study predate the infection). Cell type and time point are not known. Source material: PBMCs or a T cell subset sorted from them (not recorded which). The rearrangement links TRBV7-9 to TRBJ2-3; the D gene is possibly TRBD1 (6 bases). In DNA form, the CDR3 reads TGTGCCAGCAGCTTCAGACAGGAGCTTAGCACAGATACGCAGTATTTT. Protein: CASSFRQELSTDTQYF.